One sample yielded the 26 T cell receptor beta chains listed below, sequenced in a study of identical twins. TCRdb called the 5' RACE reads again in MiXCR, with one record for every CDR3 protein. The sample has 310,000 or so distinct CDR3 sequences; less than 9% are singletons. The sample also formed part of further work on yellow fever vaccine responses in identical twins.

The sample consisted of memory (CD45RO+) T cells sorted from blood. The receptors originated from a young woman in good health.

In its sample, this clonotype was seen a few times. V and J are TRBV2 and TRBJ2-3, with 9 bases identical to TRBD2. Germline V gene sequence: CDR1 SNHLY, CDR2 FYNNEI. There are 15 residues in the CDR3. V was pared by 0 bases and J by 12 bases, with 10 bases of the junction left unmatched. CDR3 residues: CASSEARSGGGIQYF. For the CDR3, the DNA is TGTGCCAGCAGTGAAGCGCGTAGCGGGGGAGGTATTCAGTATTTT.

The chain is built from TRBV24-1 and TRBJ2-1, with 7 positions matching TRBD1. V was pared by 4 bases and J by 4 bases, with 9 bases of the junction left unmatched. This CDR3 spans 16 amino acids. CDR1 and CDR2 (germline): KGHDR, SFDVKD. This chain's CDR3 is CATSDPGQHAYNEQFF. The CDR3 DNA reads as TGTGCCACCAGTGACCCGGGACAGCATGCATACAATGAGCAGTTCTTC.

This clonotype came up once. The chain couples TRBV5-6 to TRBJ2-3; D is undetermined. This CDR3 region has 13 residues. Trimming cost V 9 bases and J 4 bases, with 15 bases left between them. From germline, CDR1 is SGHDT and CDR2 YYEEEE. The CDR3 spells CAMSPWPADTQYF. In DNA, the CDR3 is TGTGCCATGAGCCCCTGGCCGGCAGATACGCAGTATTTT.

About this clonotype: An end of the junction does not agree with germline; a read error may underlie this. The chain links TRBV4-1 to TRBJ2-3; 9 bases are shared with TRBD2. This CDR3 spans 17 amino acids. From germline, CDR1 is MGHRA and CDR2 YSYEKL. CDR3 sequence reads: CASSQVQGRGGTDTQYF. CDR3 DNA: TGCGCCAGCAGCCAAGTGCAAGGGCGGGGGGGCACGGATACGCAGTATTTT.

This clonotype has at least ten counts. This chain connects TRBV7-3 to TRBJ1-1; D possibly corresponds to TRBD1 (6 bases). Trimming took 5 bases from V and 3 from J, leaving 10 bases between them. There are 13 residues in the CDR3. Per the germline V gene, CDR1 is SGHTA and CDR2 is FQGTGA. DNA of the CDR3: TGTGCCAGCAGCACCACAGGGTACACTGAAGCTTTCTTT. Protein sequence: CASSTTGYTEAFF.

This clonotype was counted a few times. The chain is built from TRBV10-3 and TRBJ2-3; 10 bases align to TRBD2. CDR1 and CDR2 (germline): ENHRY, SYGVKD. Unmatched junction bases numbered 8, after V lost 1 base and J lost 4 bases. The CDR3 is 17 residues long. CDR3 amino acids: CAISEWASGSSPDTQYF. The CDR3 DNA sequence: TGTGCCATCAGTGAGTGGGCTAGCGGGAGTAGCCCAGATACGCAGTATTTT.

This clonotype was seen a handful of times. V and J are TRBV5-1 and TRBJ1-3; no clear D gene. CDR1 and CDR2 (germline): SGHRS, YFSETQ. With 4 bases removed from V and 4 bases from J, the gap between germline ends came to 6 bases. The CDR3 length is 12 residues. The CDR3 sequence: CASSTTGNTIYF. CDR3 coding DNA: TGCGCCAGCAGCACCACCGGAAACACCATATATTTT.

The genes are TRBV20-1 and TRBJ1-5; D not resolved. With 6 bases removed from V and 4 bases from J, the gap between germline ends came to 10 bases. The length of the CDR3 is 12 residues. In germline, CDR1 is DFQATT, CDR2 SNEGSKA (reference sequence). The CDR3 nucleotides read TGCAGTGCCCGATTACTAAATCAGCCCCAGCATTTT. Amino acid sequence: CSARLLNQPQHF.

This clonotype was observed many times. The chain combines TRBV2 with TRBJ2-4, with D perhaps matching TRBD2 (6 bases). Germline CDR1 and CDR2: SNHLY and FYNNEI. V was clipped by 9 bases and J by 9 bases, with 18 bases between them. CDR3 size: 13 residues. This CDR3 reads CASRTNRQGIQYF. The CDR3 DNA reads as TGTGCCAGTAGGACTAACCGACAAGGCATTCAGTACTTC.

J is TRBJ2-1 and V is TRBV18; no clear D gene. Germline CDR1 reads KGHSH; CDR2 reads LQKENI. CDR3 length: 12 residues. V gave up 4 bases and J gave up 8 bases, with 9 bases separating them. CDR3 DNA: TGTGCCAGCTCACTTCTGGGTCATGAGCAGTTCTTC. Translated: CASSLLGHEQFF. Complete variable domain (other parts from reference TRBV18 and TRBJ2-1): NAGVMQNPRHLVRRRGQEARLRCSPMKGHSHVYWYRQLPEEGLKFMVYLQKENIIDESGMPKERFSAEFPKEGPSILRIQQVVRGDSAAYFCASSLLGHEQFFGPGTRLTVL.

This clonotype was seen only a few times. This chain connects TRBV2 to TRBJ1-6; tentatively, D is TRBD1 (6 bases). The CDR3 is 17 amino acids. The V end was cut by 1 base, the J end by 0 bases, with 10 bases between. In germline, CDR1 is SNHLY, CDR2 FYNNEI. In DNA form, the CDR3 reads TGTGCCAGCAGTGAAGAAGGGGGGAGCTCCTATAATTCACCCCTCCACTTT. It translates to CASSEEGGSSYNSPLHF.

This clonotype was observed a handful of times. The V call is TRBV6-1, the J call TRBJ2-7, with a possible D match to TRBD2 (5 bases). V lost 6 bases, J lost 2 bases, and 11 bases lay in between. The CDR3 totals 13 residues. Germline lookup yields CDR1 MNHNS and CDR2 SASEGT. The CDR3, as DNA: TGTGCCAGCAGGGAGGCGGAGACCTACGAGCAGTACTTC. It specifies CASREAETYEQYF.

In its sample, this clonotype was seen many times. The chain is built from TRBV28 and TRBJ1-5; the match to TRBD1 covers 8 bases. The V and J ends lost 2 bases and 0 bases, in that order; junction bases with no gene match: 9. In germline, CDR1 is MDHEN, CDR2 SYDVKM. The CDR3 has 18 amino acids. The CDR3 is CASSLRAGGGYSNQPQHF. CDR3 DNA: TGTGCCAGCAGTTTAAGGGCAGGGGGCGGCTATAGCAATCAGCCCCAGCATTTT. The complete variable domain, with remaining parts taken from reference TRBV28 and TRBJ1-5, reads DVKVTQSSRYLVKRTGEKVFLECVQDMDHENMFWYRQDPGLGLRLIYFSYDVKMKEKGDIPEGYSVSREKKERFSLILESASTNQTSMYLCASSLRAGGGYSNQPQHFGDGTRLSIL.

The CDR3 nucleotides are TGTGCCAGCCGGGACAGGGGGCACCCAGATACGCAGTATTTT. It codes for CASRDRGHPDTQYF. The V and J genes are TRBV5-5 and TRBJ2-3; 12 nucleotides match TRBD1. CDR3 length equals 14 residues. V was clipped by 7 bases and J by 4 bases; unmatched bases: 4. CDR1 SGHKS and CDR2 YYEKEE come from the germline V gene (reference sequence).

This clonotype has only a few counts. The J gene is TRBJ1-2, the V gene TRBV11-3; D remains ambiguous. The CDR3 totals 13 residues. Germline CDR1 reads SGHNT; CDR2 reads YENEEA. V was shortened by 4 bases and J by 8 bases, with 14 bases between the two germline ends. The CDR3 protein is CASSSAEGGGYTF. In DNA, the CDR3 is TGTGCCAGCAGCTCCGCTGAGGGTGGCGGCTACACCTTC.

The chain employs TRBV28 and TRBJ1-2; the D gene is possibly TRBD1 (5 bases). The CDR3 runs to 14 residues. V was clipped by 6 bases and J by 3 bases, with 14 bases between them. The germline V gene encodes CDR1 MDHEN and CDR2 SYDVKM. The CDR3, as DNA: TGTGCCAGCAGGCAAAGGGGCTGGGACTATGGCTACACCTTC. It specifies CASRQRGWDYGYTF.

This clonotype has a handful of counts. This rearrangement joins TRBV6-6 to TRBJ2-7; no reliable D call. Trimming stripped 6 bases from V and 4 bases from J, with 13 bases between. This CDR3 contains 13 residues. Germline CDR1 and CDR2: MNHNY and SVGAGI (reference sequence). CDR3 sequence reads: CASSKGGVYEQYF. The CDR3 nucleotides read TGTGCCAGCAGCAAAGGTGGGGTATACGAGCAGTACTTC.

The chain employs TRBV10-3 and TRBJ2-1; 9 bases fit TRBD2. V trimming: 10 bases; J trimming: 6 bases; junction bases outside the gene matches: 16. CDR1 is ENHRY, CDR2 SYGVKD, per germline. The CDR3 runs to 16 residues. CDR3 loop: CASRGGGAGSTNEQFF. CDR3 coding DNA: TGTGCCAGCAGAGGCGGGGGGGCAGGGTCGACCAATGAGCAGTTCTTC.

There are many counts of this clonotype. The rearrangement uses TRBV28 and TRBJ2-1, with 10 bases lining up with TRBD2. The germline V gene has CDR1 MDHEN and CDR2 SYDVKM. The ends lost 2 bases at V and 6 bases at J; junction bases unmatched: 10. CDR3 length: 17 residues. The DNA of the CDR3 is TGTGCCAGCAGTTTAACGGTAGCGGGAGGTTTTAGCAATGAGCAGTTCTTC. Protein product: CASSLTVAGGFSNEQFF.

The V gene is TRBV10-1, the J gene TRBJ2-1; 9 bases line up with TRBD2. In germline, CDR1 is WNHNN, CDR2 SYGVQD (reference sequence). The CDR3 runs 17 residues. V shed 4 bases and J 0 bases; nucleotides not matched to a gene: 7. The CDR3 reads CASSATSGRSSYNEQFF. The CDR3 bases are TGCGCCAGCAGTGCAACTAGCGGGCGGAGCTCCTACAATGAGCAGTTCTTC.

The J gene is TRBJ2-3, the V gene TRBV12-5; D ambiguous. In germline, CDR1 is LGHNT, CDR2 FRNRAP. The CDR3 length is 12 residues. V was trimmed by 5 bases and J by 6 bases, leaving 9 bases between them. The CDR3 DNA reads TGTGCTAGTGGTCACCCCGGTGATACGCAGTATTTT. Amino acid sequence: CASGHPGDTQYF.

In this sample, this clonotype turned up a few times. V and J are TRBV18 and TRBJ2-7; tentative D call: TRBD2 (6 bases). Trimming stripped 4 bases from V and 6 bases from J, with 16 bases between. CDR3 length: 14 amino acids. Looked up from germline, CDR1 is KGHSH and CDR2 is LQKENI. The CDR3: CASSLSPAGIEQYF. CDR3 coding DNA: TGTGCCAGCTCACTTTCACCGGCGGGAATCGAGCAGTACTTC.

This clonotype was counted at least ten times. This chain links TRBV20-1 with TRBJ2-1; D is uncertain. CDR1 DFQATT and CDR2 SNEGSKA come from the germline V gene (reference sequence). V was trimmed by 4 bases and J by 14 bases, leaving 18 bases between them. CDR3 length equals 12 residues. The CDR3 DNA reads TGCAGTGCTACAACCCCGGAGAGTGGCGAGTTCTTC. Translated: CSATTPESGEFF.

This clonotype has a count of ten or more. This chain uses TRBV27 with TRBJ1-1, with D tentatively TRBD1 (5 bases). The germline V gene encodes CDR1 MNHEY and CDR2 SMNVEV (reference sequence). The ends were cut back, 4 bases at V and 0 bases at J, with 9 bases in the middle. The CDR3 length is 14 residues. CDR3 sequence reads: CASSSRDVNTEAFF. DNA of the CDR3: TGTGCCAGCAGTTCCAGGGACGTGAACACTGAAGCTTTCTTT.

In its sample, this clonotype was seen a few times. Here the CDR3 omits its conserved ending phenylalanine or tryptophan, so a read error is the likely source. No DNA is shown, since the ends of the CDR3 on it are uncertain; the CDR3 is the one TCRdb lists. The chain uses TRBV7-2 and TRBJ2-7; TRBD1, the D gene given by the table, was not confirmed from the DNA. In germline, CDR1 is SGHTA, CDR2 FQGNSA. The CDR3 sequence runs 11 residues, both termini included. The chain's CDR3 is CALQKGSAEGS.

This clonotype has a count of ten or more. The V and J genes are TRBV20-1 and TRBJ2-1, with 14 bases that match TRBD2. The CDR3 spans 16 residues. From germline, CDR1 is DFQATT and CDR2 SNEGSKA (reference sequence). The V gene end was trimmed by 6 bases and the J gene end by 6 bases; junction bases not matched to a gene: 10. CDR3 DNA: TGCAGTGCCGAAGGGACTAGCGGGAGTCGGGGCAATGAGCAGTTCTTC. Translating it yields CSAEGTSGSRGNEQFF.